This T cell receptor (beta chain) was obtained from a study of cytomegalovirus exposure and HLA in healthy donors. Overall study findings and caveats: Listed as cytomegalovirus-associated were about 160 TCR beta chains. The TCR clusters that emerged in the first cohort tended, a later analysis found, to co-occur in the roughly 130 validation repertoires.

Method: immunoSEQ multiplex PCR; TCRdb's copy keeps in-frame clones and lacks some. The table lists under 250,000 clones, under 95% of them singletons, with more than 1% in the top ten. To note about this clone: What it binds is unknown.

The donors were members of the roughly 130-subject validation cohort (separate from the roughly 680-subject first cohort). This TCR derives from a young woman in good health and CMV-seronegative. The sample taken for sequencing was PBMCs.

CDR3: CATSRDIFQGYYEQYF. As DNA, the CDR3 is TGTGCCACCAGCAGAGATATTTTTCAGGGGTACTACGAGCAGTACTTC. The chain is built from TRBV15 and TRBJ2-7; tentative D call: TRBD1 (6 bases). The CDR3 runs 16 residues. Per germline, CDR1 LNHNV and CDR2 YYDKDF (reference sequence). V shed 0 bases and J shed 3 bases, with 15 bases lying between them.